The rows below give T cell receptor beta chains drawn from one sample of a study of blood T cell repertoires in COVID-19. Only in-frame clones appear in the TCRdb table, and some are missing; sequencing was by immunoSEQ multiplex PCR. Of 200,000 to 250,000 clones in the sample, about four fifths were seen once. Material for sequencing was peripheral blood. These receptors were taken from a woman aged 55 to 70 with acute or convalescent COVID-19. Each CDR3 is given without its conserved first and last residue. A D gene is named only where the DNA matches it firmly.

v_call	d_call	j_call	cdr3_aa
TRBV7-3	NA	TRBJ1-3	ASSLSTGNTIY
TRBV7-2	TRBD1	TRBJ1-4	ASSSATGPGEKLF
TRBV5-6	NA	TRBJ2-5	ASSFMGGGTQY
TRBV30	NA	TRBJ2-7	AWKLGAYEQY
TRBV12-3/TRBV12-4	NA	TRBJ1-2	ASRLGARGYT
TRBV3-1/TRBV3-2	NA	TRBJ1-6	ASSQVRGEVSPLH
TRBV15	NA	TRBJ2-5	ATSREAKETQY
TRBV27	NA	TRBJ1-3	ASSQNSGNTIY
TRBV5-1	TRBD1	TRBJ1-2	ASSLVSGQGHYGYT
TRBV30	NA	TRBJ1-2	AWRAGFWSTVLGGYT
TRBV9	TRBD1	TRBJ2-1	ASSAPGQGASGEYNEQF
TRBV10-3	TRBD1	TRBJ1-3	ATLRDRGPGNTIY
TRBV29-1	TRBD1	TRBJ2-5	SVTTGTETQY
TRBV5-1	NA	TRBJ1-1	ASSFDDRNTEAF
TRBV29-1	NA	TRBJ1-3	SVVLTGSGNTIY
TRBV5-1	NA	TRBJ2-2	ASSLAGDRHTGELF
TRBV5-4	TRBD1	TRBJ1-1	ASSQGGGPGSAF
TRBV3-1/TRBV3-2	NA	TRBJ1-2	ASSQRRTRNYGYT
TRBV6-1	NA	TRBJ1-6	ASSEARVGPPSSPLH
TRBV6-2/TRBV6-3	NA	TRBJ1-1	ASSNTGASEAF
TRBV12-5	TRBD1	TRBJ1-2	ASGQGQNYGYT
TRBV5-1	TRBD2	TRBJ2-3	ASSRDRLAGNTDTQY
TRBV5-1	NA	TRBJ1-5	ASRAGLDSNQPQH
TRBV10-3	NA	TRBJ2-5	AISESLANQETQY
TRBV5-1	NA	TRBJ2-7	ASRSTTASYEQY
TRBV5-1	NA	TRBJ2-3	ASSPGGTLADTQY
TRBV7-9	NA	TRBJ1-2	ASSLAQNYGYT
TRBV2	NA	TRBJ2-7	ASSGGAYEQY
TRBV7-9	NA	TRBJ2-5	ASSLTRQQETQY